This paragraph reports one TCR beta chain. The antigen is undetermined. The data originate from a study of T-cell memory formation after mild COVID-19. Study-wide context: TCR clustering was largely donor specific. Whole-study findings and limits: Whereas later expanders leaned CD4+, clones contracting day 15 to 85 showed a balanced CD4/CD8 makeup.

TCRdb recomputed calls from the 5' RACE reads with MiXCR, one row per CDR3 protein. Among more than 35,000 distinct CDR3 sequences listed, about a tenth were seen once. Germline CDR1 SGHVS, CDR2 FQNEAQ. The CDR3 is 14 residues long. The V gene lost 6 bases and the J gene lost 1 base, with 10 bases spanning the gap. The chain links TRBV7-8 to TRBJ1-5; tentatively, D is TRBD1 (5 bases). The source of this sequence is an adult woman who had mild COVID-19 (a few samples of this study predate the infection). Cell type and time point are not known. The material sequenced was PBMCs or a T cell subset sorted from them (not recorded which). The CDR3 DNA reads TGTGCCAGCAGACAAGGGGCGAGCAATCAGCCCCAGCATTTT. Amino acids: CASRQGASNQPQHF.